The source of this T cell receptor beta chain is a study of shared clonotypes between healthy human individuals. Method: immunoSEQ multiplex PCR; TCRdb's copy keeps in-frame clones and lacks some. The repertoire has a few hundred thousand clones, less than 97% of them found once; the top ten carry less than 0.13%. The V gene's germline CDR1 is MNHEY and CDR2 SMNVEV (reference sequence). The CDR3 length is 16 residues. V shed 5 bases and J shed 8 bases, with 22 bases lying between them. Only CD45RO-negative cells positively selected for CCR7 counted as naive CD8 cells, so terminally differentiated effector memory CD45RA+ cells were excluded.

The TCR originated in a woman aged 25-40 years in good health. The rearrangement joins TRBV27 to TRBJ2-1, with a tentative D call TRBD1 (5 bases). The sample consisted of naive CD8+ T cells sorted from blood. The CDR3 region is CASSPRGPEGVYEQFF. CDR3 bases: TGTGCCAGCAGTCCGAGAGGTCCGGAAGGGGTTTATGAGCAGTTCTTC.